The 7 T cell receptor beta chains listed next were all sequenced from one sample in a study of cytomegalovirus exposure and HLA in healthy donors. Both 60 Vbeta primers and 13 Jbeta primers went into the PCR. Using immunoSEQ multiplex PCR, the repertoire was profiled, and TCRdb retains in-frame clones only, with some absent. The sample consists of about 200,000 clones, about three quarters of them appearing once. The sample taken for sequencing was PBMCs. The receptors were gathered from a woman aged 40 to 50 in good health and CMV-seronegative.

This clone was counted a few times. The V and J genes are TRBV5-1 and TRBJ2-7; D is possibly TRBD2 (5 bases). The ends were cut back, 0 bases at V and 6 bases at J, with 10 bases in the middle. CDR3 length: 13 amino acids. Germline V gene data show CDR1 as SGHRS and CDR2 as YFSETQ. The CDR3 DNA reads as TGCGCCAGCAGCTTGGAGGGTGGAGGCGAGCAGTACTTC. Amino acid sequence: CASSLEGGGEQYF.

A remark on this clone: The sample has other DNA sequences that encode this CDR3 too. The rearrangement uses TRBV7-9 and TRBJ1-1; tentative D call: TRBD1 (5 bases). The CDR3 loop spans 14 amino acids. CDR1 and CDR2 (germline): SEHNR, FQNEAQ (reference sequence). V lost 2 bases and J 1 base, leaving 8 bases between the germline ends. The CDR3 DNA follows: TGTGCCAGCAGCTTACAGGGAACGAACACTGAAGCTTTCTTT. Protein: CASSLQGTNTEAFF.

Only one count was recorded for this clone. The chain couples TRBV5-4 to TRBJ1-4, with TRBD1 as a possible D gene (6 bases). Germline V gene data show CDR1 as SGHNT and CDR2 as YYREEE (reference sequence). CDR3 size: 13 residues. Trimming removed 4 bases from V and 7 bases from J, with 11 bases in between. As DNA, the CDR3 is TGTGCCAGCAGCCTCAGGGGTATTGAAAAACTGTTTTTT. As protein: CASSLRGIEKLFF.

CDR3 coding DNA: TGTGCCAGTAGTACGTTGGAGGGCACTGAAGCTTTCTTT. It yields the protein CASSTLEGTEAFF. The chain has TRBV19 and TRBJ1-1; D remains unclear. The germline V gene encodes CDR1 LNHDA and CDR2 SQIVND (reference sequence). Trimming took 4 bases from V and 4 from J, leaving 10 bases between them. The CDR3 runs to 13 residues.

The CDR3 bases are TGTGCCTGGGGCGGACAAAGGAACACTGAAGCTTTCTTT. Its translation: CAWGGQRNTEAFF. The chain combines TRBV30 with TRBJ1-1; D is possibly TRBD1 (5 bases). Germline CDR1 GTSNPN, CDR2 SVGIG (reference sequence). This CDR3 contains 13 residues. V dropped 5 bases and J dropped 1 base, with 11 bases sitting between them.

The V call is TRBV5-1, the J call TRBJ2-2; D gene uncertain. The CDR3 consists of 12 residues. Germline CDR1 and CDR2: SGHRS and YFSETQ. V was pared by 2 bases and J by 7 bases, with 6 bases between. CDR3 in amino acids: CASSFAGGELFF. In nucleotides, the CDR3 is TGCGCCAGCAGCTTTGCCGGCGGGGAGCTGTTTTTT.

The chain employs TRBV18 and TRBJ2-1, with a possible D match to TRBD2 (5 bases). The V gene's germline CDR1 is KGHSH and CDR2 LQKENI. The V and J ends lost 4 bases and 6 bases respectively, with 10 bases between them. The CDR3 spans 13 residues. CDR3 in DNA: TGTGCCAGCTCACTAGCGAACACCAATGAGCAGTTCTTC. This encodes CASSLANTNEQFF.